This T cell receptor beta chain emerged from a study of OX40 agonist ivuxolimab in advanced cancers. For context, the study as a whole: Ivuxolimab was an agonistic, fully human IgG2 monoclonal antibody directed against OX40 (CD134), a costimulatory receptor. Intravenous ivuxolimab was administered to patients every 2 weeks at six dose levels: 0.01, 0.1, 0.3, 1.5, 3 and 10 mg/kg. Of the approximately 50 dose-escalation patients, hepatocellular carcinoma was present in roughly 19, melanoma in around 15, renal cell carcinoma in 9 and head and neck cancer in 9. In the dose-escalation cohort, approximately 83% of patients were male, and the mean age was around 65 years with a range of roughly 20 to 79. Patients were allowed to have had prior anti-PD-1, anti-PD-L1 or anti-CTLA-4 therapy, and around 37% of the dose-escalation patients had previously received checkpoint inhibitors. Partial responses occurred in three dose-escalation patients, of whom one had hepatocellular carcinoma and two had cutaneous melanoma. The point of sequencing TCRbeta in the periphery was to test whether ivuxolimab changed TCR sequence diversity and drove clonal T-cell expansion. The paper covers the monotherapy dose-escalation part of the phase I ivuxolimab trial, which included N of about 50 patients. What the authors observed across the whole study: In partial responders in the 0.1-3.0 mg/kg groups, normalized peripheral clonal expansion was found to be among the lowest, especially among CD8+ T cells. Low levels of normalized T-cell clonal expansion were also seen in some patients who did not respond. After ivuxolimab, CD8+ T cells had more expanded clones than CD4+ T cells on average. At doses of 0.1 to 3.0 mg/kg, clonal expansion of both CD4+ and CD8+ T cells in blood was seen between baseline and week 6. The antigen specificity of the peripheral T cells that underwent clonal expansion was not determined.

To sequence the TCRbeta CDR3 region, genomic DNA was isolated from the sorted cells. The immunoSEQ Assay was used to sequence the TCRbeta CDR3 regions. Entries here come from immuneACCESS through TCRdb and include only in-frame sequences with V and J called. Some clones fail to appear in such tables; in the studies checked, an unresolved V gene covers under half of the shortfall, and the cause of the remainder is unknown. The sample profile shows about 60,000 clones; 83% of them were found once. The top ten hold 3.1% of the sample. The germline V gene gives CDR1 as LGHNA and CDR2 as YNFKEQ. Germline trimming amounts to 5 bases on V and 3 bases on J, with 8 as the count of junction bases outside the gene matches. Spanning cysteine to phenylalanine, the CDR3 consists of 15 amino acids. Kept here is only the CDR3 DNA, which spans 45 bases and is read in frame from base 1. To note about this clone: Its antigen remains unidentified. Per-nucleotide qualities are absent, and no much larger clonotype sits a single base away.

The trial excluded patients who had a history of autoimmune disease or who were on systemic immunosuppression. In every dose cohort, peripheral blood was drawn for TCR sequencing at baseline, cycle 4 day 1, and cycle 7 day 1. The samples were drawn from a first-in-human, open-label, multicenter phase I dose-escalation trial of ivuxolimab. Adults with locally advanced or metastatic head and neck squamous cell, hepatocellular, melanoma or renal cell carcinoma were enrolled in the trial. Before TCR sequencing, CD4+ T cells and CD8+ T cells from peripheral blood were sorted into separate populations. The V gene is TRBV4-2 and the J gene is TRBJ2-7; 9 central bases correspond to TRBD1. This receptor was identified in an adult with an advanced solid tumor such as melanoma, head and neck, liver or kidney cancer. The input for sequencing was CD4+ or CD8+ T cells sorted from blood, taken in a trial of the OX40 agonist ivuxolimab. The bases read TGTGCCAGCAGCACCCGGACAGGGGCGGACTACGAGCAGTACTTC. Its product reads: CASSTRTGADYEQYF.